These 7 T cell receptor beta chains were sequenced from one sample in a study of blood T cell repertoires in COVID-19. Profiling relied on immunoSEQ multiplex PCR, and the TCRdb table lists in-frame clones only, not all of them. The top ten clones hold under 2% of a sample with 200,000 to 250,000 clones, about 87% of them seen once. Sequenced: peripheral blood. The receptors were gathered from a man aged 70-80 years with acute or convalescent COVID-19.

The gene calls are TRBV6-6 and TRBJ2-2; possibly TRBD1 for D (5 bases). CDR1 and CDR2 (germline): MNHNY, SVGAGI (reference sequence). Trimming took off 1 base at V and 9 bases at J, with 12 bases between the two ends. The CDR3 length is 14 residues. The CDR3 sequence is CASSYLTGFRELFF. The DNA for the CDR3 is TGTGCCAGCAGTTACTTAACAGGTTTCAGGGAGCTGTTTTTT.

This rearrangement joins TRBV7-2 to TRBJ2-5; 13 nucleotides align to TRBD2. The CDR3 is 15 amino acids. V was clipped by 5 bases and J by 5 bases; unmatched bases: 5. CDR1 SGHTA and CDR2 FQGNSA come from the germline V gene. The CDR3 DNA follows: TGTGCCAGCAGCCCGGGACTAGCGGGATTGGAGACCCAGTACTTC. This encodes CASSPGLAGLETQYF.

This chain uses TRBV5-1 with TRBJ1-3; D is uncertain. V was clipped by 0 bases and J by 0 bases, with 7 bases between them. CDR1 SGHRS and CDR2 YFSETQ come from the germline V gene. The length of the CDR3 is 15 residues. The CDR3 is CASSLGGVSGNTIYF. The CDR3 coding sequence is TGCGCCAGCAGCTTGGGTGGAGTCTCTGGAAACACCATATATTTT.

The chain has TRBV7-2 and TRBJ1-5; TRBD1 might be the D (5 bases). Looked up from germline, CDR1 is SGHTA and CDR2 is FQGNSA. The CDR3 is 14 amino acids. V shed 4 bases and J shed 6 bases, with 13 bases lying between them. The CDR3 region is CASSSSWTTQPQHF. The CDR3 DNA reads as TGTGCCAGCAGCTCCAGTTGGACAACTCAGCCCCAGCATTTT.

The chain recombines TRBV4-1 with TRBJ1-3, with 9 bases that match TRBD1. The germline gives CDR1 MGHRA, CDR2 YSYEKL. This CDR3 comprises 14 residues. V lost 4 bases, J lost 7 bases, and 5 bases stayed unmatched. CDR3 sequence (DNA): TGCGCCAGCAGCCTTCTCGACAGGGGGAACACCATATATTTT. Its translation is CASSLLDRGNTIYF.

The gene calls are TRBV7-3 and TRBJ2-1, with a weak D call TRBD1 (5 bases). Germline assignment: CDR1 SGHTA and CDR2 FQGTGA. With 5 bases removed from V and 0 bases from J, the gap between germline ends came to 5 bases. The CDR3 consists of 13 residues. The CDR3 sequence: CASSQGSYNEQFF. In DNA, the CDR3 is TGTGCCAGCAGCCAGGGCTCCTACAATGAGCAGTTCTTC.

J is TRBJ1-2 and V is TRBV6-2 or TRBV6-3; D might be TRBD1 (6 bases). The CDR3 is 15 amino acids. Germline CDR1 and CDR2: MNHEY and SVGEGT. V was trimmed by 5 bases and J by 4 bases, leaving 17 bases between them. The CDR3 loop is CASSRAGTSSYGYTF. Written as DNA, the CDR3 is TGTGCCAGCAGTCGAGCCGGGACATCCTCCTATGGCTACACCTTC.